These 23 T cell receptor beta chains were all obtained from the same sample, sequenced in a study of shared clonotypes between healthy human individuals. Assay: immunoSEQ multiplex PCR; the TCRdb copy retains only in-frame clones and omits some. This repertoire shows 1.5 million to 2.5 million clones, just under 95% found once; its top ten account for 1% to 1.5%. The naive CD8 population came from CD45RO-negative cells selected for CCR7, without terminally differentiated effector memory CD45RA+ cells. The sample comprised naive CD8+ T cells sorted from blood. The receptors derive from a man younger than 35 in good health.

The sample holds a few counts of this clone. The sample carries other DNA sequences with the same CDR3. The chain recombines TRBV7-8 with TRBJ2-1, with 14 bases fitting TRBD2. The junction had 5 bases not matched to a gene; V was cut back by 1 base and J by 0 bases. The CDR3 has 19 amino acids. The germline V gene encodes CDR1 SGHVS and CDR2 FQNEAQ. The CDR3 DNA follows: TGTGCCAGCAGCTTAGGACTAGCGGGAGGGCCAAGCTCCTACAATGAGCAGTTCTTC. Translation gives CASSLGLAGGPSSYNEQFF.

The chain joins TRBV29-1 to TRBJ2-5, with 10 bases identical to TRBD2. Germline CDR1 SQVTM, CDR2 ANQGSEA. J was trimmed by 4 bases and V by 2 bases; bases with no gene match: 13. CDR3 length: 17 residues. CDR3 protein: CSVEYRLAGILLETQYF. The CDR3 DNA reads TGCAGCGTTGAATATCGACTAGCGGGCATACTGTTAGAGACCCAGTACTTC.

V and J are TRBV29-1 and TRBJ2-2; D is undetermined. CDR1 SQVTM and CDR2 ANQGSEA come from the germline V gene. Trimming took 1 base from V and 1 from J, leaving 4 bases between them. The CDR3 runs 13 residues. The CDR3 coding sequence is TGCAGCGTTGAAGGGGAGAACACCGGGGAGCTGTTTTTT. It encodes CSVEGENTGELFF.

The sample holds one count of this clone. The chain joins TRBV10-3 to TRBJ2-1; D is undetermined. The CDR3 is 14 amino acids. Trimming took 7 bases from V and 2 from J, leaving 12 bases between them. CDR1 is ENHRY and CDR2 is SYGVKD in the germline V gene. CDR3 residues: CAITAGDAYNEQFF. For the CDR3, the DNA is TGTGCCATCACCGCCGGAGATGCCTACAATGAGCAGTTCTTC.

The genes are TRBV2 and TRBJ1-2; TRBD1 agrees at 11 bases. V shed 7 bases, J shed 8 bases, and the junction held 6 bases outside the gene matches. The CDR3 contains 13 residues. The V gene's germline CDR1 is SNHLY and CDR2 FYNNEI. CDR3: CASTRTGGRGYTF. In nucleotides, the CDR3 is TGTGCCAGCACCCGGACAGGGGGCCGAGGCTACACCTTC.

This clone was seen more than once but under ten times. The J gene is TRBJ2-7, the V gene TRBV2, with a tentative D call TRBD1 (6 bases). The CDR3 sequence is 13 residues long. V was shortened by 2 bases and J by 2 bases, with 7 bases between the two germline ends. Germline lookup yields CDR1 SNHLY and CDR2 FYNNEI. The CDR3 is CASSEWDTYEQYF. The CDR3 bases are TGTGCCAGCAGTGAATGGGACACCTACGAGCAGTACTTC. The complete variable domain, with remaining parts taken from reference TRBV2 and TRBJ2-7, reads EPEVTQTPSHQVTQMGQEVILRCVPISNHLYFYWYRQILGQKVEFLVSFYNNEISEKSEIFDDQFSVERPDGSNFTLKIRSTKLEDSAMYFCASSEWDTYEQYFGPGTRLTVT.

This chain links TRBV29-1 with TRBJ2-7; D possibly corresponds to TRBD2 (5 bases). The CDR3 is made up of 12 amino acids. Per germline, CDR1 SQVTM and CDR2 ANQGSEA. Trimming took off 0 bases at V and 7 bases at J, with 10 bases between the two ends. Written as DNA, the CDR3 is TGCAGCGTTGAAGATCCTACTAGAGAGCAGTACTTC. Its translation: CSVEDPTREQYF.

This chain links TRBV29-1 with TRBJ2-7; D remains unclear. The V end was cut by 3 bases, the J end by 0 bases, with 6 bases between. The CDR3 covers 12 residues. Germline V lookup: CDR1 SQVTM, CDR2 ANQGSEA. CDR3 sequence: CSVDLGSYEQYF. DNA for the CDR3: TGCAGCGTTGATTTGGGCTCCTACGAGCAGTACTTC.

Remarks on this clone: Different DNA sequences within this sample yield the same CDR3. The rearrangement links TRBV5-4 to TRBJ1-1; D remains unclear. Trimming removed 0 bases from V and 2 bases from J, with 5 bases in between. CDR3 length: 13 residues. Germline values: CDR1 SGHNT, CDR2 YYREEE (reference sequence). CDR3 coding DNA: TGTGCCAGCAGCTTGGCACACAACACTGAAGCTTTCTTT. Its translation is CASSLAHNTEAFF.

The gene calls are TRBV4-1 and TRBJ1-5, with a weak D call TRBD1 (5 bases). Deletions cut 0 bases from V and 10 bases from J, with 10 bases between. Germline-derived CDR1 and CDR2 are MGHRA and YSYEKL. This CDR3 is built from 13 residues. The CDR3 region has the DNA TGCGCCAGCAGCCAAGACAGGGAGACACCCCAGCATTTT. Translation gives CASSQDRETPQHF.

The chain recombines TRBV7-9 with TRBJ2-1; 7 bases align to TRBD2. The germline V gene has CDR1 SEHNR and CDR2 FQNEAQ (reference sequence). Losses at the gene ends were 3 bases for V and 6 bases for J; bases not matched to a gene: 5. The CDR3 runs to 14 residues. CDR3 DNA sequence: TGTGCCAGCAGCTTTTCGGCTAGCGGCAATGAGCAGTTCTTC. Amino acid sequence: CASSFSASGNEQFF.

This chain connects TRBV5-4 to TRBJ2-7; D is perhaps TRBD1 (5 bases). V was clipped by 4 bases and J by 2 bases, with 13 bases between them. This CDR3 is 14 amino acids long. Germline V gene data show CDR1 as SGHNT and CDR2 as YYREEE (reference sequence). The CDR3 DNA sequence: TGTGCCAGCAGCGGTCCAGGGATAACCTACGAGCAGTACTTC. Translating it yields CASSGPGITYEQYF.

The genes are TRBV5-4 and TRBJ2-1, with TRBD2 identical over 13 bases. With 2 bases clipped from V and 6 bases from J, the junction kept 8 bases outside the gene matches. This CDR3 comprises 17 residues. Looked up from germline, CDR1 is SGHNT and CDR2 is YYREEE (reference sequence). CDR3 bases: TGTGCCAGCAGCTTATGGACTAGCGGGAGAGGAGGCAATGAGCAGTTCTTC. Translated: CASSLWTSGRGGNEQFF.

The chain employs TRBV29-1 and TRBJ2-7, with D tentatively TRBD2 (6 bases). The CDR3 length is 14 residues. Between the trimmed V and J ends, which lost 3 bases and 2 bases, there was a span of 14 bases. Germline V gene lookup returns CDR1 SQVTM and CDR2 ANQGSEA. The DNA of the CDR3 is TGCAGCGTTGAGGGTAGCGGACCGACCTACGAGCAGTACTTC. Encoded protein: CSVEGSGPTYEQYF.

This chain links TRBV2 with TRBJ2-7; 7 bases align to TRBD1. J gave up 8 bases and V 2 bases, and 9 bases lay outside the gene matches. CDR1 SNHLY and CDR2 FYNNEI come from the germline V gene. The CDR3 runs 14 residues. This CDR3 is CASSEMGDRDKQYF. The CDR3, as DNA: TGTGCCAGCAGTGAAATGGGTGACAGGGACAAGCAGTACTTC.

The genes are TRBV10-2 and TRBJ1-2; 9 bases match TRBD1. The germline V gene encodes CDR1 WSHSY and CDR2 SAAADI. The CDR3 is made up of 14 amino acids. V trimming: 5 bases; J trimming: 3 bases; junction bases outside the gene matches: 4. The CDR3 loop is CASSTGGVDYGYTF. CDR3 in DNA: TGCGCCAGCAGTACAGGGGGCGTTGACTATGGCTACACCTTC.

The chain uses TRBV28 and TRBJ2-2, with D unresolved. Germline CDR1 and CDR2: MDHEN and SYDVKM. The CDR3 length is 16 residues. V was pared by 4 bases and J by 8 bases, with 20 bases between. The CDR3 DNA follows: TGTGCCAGCAGTTCACAGCAGGAATTCCTGCGGGGGGAGCTGTTTTTT. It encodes CASSSQQEFLRGELFF.

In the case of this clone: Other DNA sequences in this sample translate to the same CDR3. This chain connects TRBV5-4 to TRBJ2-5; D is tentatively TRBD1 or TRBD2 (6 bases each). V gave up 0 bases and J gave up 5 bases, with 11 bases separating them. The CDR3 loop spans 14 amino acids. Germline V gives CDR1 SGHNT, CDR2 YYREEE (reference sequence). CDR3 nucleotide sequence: TGTGCCAGCAGCTTGGCCGGGGGCGGGGAGACCCAGTACTTC. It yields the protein CASSLAGGGETQYF.

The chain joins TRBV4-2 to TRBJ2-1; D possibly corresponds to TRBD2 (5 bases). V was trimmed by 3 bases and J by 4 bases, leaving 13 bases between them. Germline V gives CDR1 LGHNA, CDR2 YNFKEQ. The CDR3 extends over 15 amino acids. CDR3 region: CASSQLVREYNEQFF. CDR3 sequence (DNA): TGTGCCAGCAGCCAGCTGGTCCGGGAATACAATGAGCAGTTCTTC.

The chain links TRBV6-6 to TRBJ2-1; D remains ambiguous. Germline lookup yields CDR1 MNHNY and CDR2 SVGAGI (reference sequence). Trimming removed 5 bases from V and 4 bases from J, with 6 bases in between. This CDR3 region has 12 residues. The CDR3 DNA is TGTGCCAGCAGTGGACGTTACAATGAGCAGTTCTTC. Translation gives CASSGRYNEQFF.

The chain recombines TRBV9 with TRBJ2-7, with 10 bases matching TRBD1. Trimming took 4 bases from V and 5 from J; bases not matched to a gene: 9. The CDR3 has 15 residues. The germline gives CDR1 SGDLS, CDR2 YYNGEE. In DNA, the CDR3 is TGTGCCAGCAGCTTCTCCGCCGGGACAGGGGACGAGCAGTACTTC. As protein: CASSFSAGTGDEQYF.

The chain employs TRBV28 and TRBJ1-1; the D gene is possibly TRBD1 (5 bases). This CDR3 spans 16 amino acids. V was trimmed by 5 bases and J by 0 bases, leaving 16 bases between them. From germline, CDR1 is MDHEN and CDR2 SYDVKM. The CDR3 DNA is TGTGCCAGCAGTCCAGGACAAGAGGGCGTGAACACTGAAGCTTTCTTT. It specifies CASSPGQEGVNTEAFF.

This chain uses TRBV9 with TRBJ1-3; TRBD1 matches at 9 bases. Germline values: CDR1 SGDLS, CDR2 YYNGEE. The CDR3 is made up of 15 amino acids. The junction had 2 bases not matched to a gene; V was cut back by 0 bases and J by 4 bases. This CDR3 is CASSVEGQGGNTIYF. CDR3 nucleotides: TGTGCCAGCAGCGTAGAGGGACAGGGCGGAAACACCATATATTTT.